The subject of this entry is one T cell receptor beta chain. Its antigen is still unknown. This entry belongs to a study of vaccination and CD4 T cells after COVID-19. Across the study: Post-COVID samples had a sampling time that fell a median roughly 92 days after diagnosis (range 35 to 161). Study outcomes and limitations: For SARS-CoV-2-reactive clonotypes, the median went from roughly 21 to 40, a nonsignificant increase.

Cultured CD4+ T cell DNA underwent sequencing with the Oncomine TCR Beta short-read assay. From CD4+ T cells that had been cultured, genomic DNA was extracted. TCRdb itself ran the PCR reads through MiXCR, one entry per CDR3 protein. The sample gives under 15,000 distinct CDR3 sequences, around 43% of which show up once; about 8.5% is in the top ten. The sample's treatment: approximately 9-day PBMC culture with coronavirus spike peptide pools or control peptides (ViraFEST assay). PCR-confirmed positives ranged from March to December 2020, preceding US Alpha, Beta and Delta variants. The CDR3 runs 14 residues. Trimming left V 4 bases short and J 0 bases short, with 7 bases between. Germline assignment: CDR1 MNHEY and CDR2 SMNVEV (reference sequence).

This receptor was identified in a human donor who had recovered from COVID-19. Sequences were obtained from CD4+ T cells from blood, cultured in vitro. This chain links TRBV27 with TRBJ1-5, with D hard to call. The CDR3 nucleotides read TGTGCCAGCAGTTCGCACAGTAGCAATCAGCCCCAGCATTTT. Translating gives CASSSHSSNQPQHF.